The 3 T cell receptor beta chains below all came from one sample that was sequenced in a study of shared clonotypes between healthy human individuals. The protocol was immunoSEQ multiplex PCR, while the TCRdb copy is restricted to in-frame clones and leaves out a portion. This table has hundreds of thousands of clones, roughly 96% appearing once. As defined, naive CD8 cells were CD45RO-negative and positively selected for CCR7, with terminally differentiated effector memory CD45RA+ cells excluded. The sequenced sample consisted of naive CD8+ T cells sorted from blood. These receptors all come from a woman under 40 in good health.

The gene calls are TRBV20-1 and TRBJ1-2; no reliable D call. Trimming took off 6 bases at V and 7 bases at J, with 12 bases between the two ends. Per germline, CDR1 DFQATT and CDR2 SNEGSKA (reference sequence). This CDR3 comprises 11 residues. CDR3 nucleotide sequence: TGCAGTGCATTCGACGACTCTGGCTACACCTTC. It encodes CSAFDDSGYTF.

CDR3 region: CASTSGTVLYEQYF. In nucleotides, the CDR3 is TGTGCCAGCACCTCCGGGACAGTTCTTTACGAGCAGTACTTC. This chain uses TRBV7-9 with TRBJ2-7; TRBD1 agrees at 7 bases. This CDR3 has 14 amino acids. Per the germline V gene, CDR1 is SEHNR and CDR2 is FQNEAQ (reference sequence). V was clipped by 7 bases and J by 4 bases; unmatched bases: 10. The complete variable domain, with remaining parts taken from reference TRBV7-9 and TRBJ2-7, reads DTGVSQNPRHKITKRGQNVTFRCDPISEHNRLYWYRQTLGQGPEFLTYFQNEAQLEKSRLLSDRFSAERPKGSFSTLEIQRTEQGDSAMYLCASTSGTVLYEQYFGPGTRLTVT.

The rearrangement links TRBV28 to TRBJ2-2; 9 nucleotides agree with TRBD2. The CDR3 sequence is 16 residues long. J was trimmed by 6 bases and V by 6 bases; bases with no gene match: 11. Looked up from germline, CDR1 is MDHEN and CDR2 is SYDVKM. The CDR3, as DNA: TGTGCCAGCAGCTTCCCACGCGGGGGGGGCTCCGGGGAGCTGTTTTTT. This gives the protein CASSFPRGGGSGELFF.